This T cell receptor beta chain was found in a study of blood T cell repertoires in COVID-19. For the study at large: Acute-phase and convalescent COVID-19 samples originated in the United States, Italy and Spain. PBMCs, B-cell-depleted T cells, or T cells were the source of the cDNA or gDNA that made up the material.

The CDR3 runs to 13 residues. Germline loops: CDR1 SGHDT, CDR2 YYEEEE. V lost 2 bases, J lost 5 bases, and 10 bases lay in between. Methods used by the authors: Amplification of reference gene primers was used by the study to estimate nucleated cell counts. The data were produced by immunoSEQ multiplex PCR, yet TCRdb's version contains in-frame clones alone and is incomplete. V and J calls and clone size are copied from that table; D and trimming were computed from the DNA. The sample holds a few hundred thousand clones, approximately 88% seen once. The receptor's source is a woman under 40 who had recovered from COVID-19. The rearrangement uses TRBV5-6 and TRBJ2-5; D remains unclear. Sequencing used peripheral blood. The CDR3 sequence is CASSFTPRETQYF. Written as DNA, the CDR3 is TGTGCCAGCAGCTTTACGCCTCGGGAGACCCAGTACTTC.